One sample yielded the 15 T cell receptor beta chains listed below, sequenced in a study of OX40 agonist ivuxolimab in advanced cancers. Some clones are missing from TCRdb's copy, which holds only in-frame ones; the method was immunoSEQ multiplex PCR. Of about 64,000 clones detected, around four fifths appear once; the ten largest clones hold roughly 2.3%. Sequenced here: CD4+ or CD8+ T cells sorted from blood, sampled in a trial of the OX40 agonist ivuxolimab. These receptors all come from an adult with an advanced solid tumor such as melanoma, head and neck, liver or kidney cancer.

This clone was counted once. The rearrangement uses TRBV5-6 and TRBJ2-7; TRBD1 or TRBD2 may be the D gene (8 bases each). The length of the CDR3 is 17 residues. Germline assignment: CDR1 SGHDT and CDR2 YYEEEE. With 6 bases removed from V and 0 bases from J, the gap between germline ends came to 22 bases. The CDR3 DNA reads TGTGCCAGCACCCGGGGGGGGACAGGCTCTTTCTCCTACGAGCAGTACTTC. Encoded protein: CASTRGGTGSFSYEQYF.

Only one count was recorded for this clone. This chain connects TRBV5-1 to TRBJ1-2; D unclear. This CDR3 is built from 13 residues. V lost 1 base to trimming and J lost 0 bases, with 4 bases between them. Germline V gene sequence: CDR1 SGHRS, CDR2 YFSETQ. The chain's CDR3 is CASSLWANYGYTF. CDR3 coding DNA: TGCGCCAGCAGCTTGTGGGCTAACTATGGCTACACCTTC.

The chain is built from TRBV9 and TRBJ1-1; D ambiguous. V lost 5 bases and J 5 bases, leaving 10 bases between the germline ends. Germline V gene lookup returns CDR1 SGDLS and CDR2 YYNGEE. This CDR3 contains 12 residues. The CDR3 sequence: CASSRVGTEAFF. In nucleotides, the CDR3 is TGTGCCAGCAGTAGAGTTGGGACTGAAGCTTTCTTT.

The chain uses TRBV7-3 and TRBJ2-3, with TRBD1 matching 10 bases. J was trimmed by 3 bases and V by 5 bases; bases with no gene match: 8. There are 16 residues in the CDR3. CDR1 SGHTA and CDR2 FQGTGA come from the germline V gene. The CDR3 spells CASSIDRGRGTDTQYF. DNA of the CDR3: TGTGCCAGCAGCATAGACAGGGGGCGCGGGACAGATACGCAGTATTTT. The entire variable domain, with the rest obtained from reference TRBV7-3 and TRBJ2-3, is as follows: GAGVSQTPSNKVTEKGKYVELRCDPISGHTALYWYRQSLGQGPEFLIYFQGTGAADDSGLPNDRFFAVRPEGSVSTLKIQRTERGDSAVYLCASSIDRGRGTDTQYFGPGTRLTVL.

In its sample, this clone was seen once. V gene TRBV2 combines with J gene TRBJ1-1; D is unresolved. The V end lost 5 bases, the J end lost 14 bases, and 15 bases lay between the germline ends. In germline, CDR1 is SNHLY, CDR2 FYNNEI. The CDR3 has 11 amino acids. The CDR3: CASSRGRLGFF. As DNA, the CDR3 is TGTGCCAGCAGTCGAGGGCGCCTAGGGTTCTTT.

The rearrangement uses TRBV4-3 and TRBJ2-2; D perhaps matches TRBD1 (5 bases). The germline V gene encodes CDR1 LGHNA and CDR2 YSLEER. Between the trimmed V and J ends, which lost 4 bases and 4 bases, there was a span of 13 bases. The CDR3 has 15 amino acids. The DNA of the CDR3 is TGCGCCAGCAGCCGAACACAGGATTCCACCGGGGAGCTGTTTTTT. Protein product: CASSRTQDSTGELFF.

This sequence joins TRBV4-3 and TRBJ2-3, with a tentative D call TRBD2 (7 bases). Germline loops: CDR1 LGHNA, CDR2 YSLEER. The CDR3 covers 15 residues. Trimming cost V 3 bases and J 4 bases, with 14 bases left between them. The CDR3 loop reads CASSQGGLLADTQYF. For the CDR3, the DNA is TGCGCCAGCAGCCAGGGGGGGCTCTTGGCAGATACGCAGTATTTT.

There are a few counts of this clone. The chain employs TRBV10-1 and TRBJ1-6; D is perhaps TRBD1 (6 bases). In germline, CDR1 is WNHNN, CDR2 SYGVQD (reference sequence). This CDR3 has 13 residues. V was shortened by 10 bases and J by 8 bases, with 15 bases between the two germline ends. The DNA for the CDR3 is TGCGCCACCTATCCGGGACAAGATTCACCCCTCCACTTT. It is translated as CATYPGQDSPLHF.

This clone appeared a few times. The same CDR3 is also encoded by other DNA sequences in this sample. This rearrangement joins TRBV21-1 to TRBJ1-6; TRBD1 is taken as the D call from the table, unchecked against the DNA. TRBV21-1 is recorded as a pseudogene. The CDR3 totals 16 residues. CDR3 sequence: CASGAQGSSYNSPLHF. The CDR3 coding sequence is TGTGCCAGCGGGGCGCAGGGGAGCTCCTATAATTCACCCCTCCACTTT.

The chain couples TRBV6-1 to TRBJ2-3; 8 positions agree with TRBD1. Germline V lookup: CDR1 MNHNS, CDR2 SASEGT. After removal of 3 bases from V and 1 base from J, the junction contained 0 bases not matched to a gene. The CDR3 contains 14 residues. CDR3 sequence reads: CASSDRGRTDTQYF. The CDR3 nucleotides are TGTGCCAGCAGTGACAGGGGGCGCACAGATACGCAGTATTTT.

The chain joins TRBV28 to TRBJ2-7; D tentatively reads TRBD1 or TRBD2 (5 bases each). The V and J ends lost 6 bases and 1 base respectively, with 16 bases between them. There are 15 residues in the CDR3. Germline V gene data show CDR1 as MDHEN and CDR2 as SYDVKM. For the CDR3, the DNA is TGTGCCAGCAGGACCCCCGGGACGCCGTCCTACGAGCAGTACTTC. This encodes CASRTPGTPSYEQYF.

V usage is TRBV6-4 and J usage is TRBJ1-5; unclear D gene. Germline CDR1 and CDR2: MRHNA and SNTAGT. Deletions cut 1 base from V and 4 bases from J, with 14 bases between. CDR3 size: 16 residues. The DNA of the CDR3 is TGTGCCAGCAGTGACTTACGGGTAGTATTTAATCAGCCCCAGCATTTT. As protein: CASSDLRVVFNQPQHF.

The chain has TRBV6-1 and TRBJ2-2; unclear D gene. This CDR3 region has 10 residues. Germline V gene data show CDR1 as MNHNS and CDR2 as SASEGT. Between the trimmed V and J ends, which lost 7 bases and 7 bases, there was a span of 4 bases. The CDR3 bases are TGTGCCAGCACGAACGGGGAGCTGTTTTTT. Its translation: CASTNGELFF.

This chain uses TRBV27 with TRBJ1-2; 10 positions agree with TRBD1. The CDR3 has 13 amino acids. V was clipped by 5 bases and J by 9 bases; unmatched bases: 6. Germline V CDR1 and CDR2: MNHEY, SMNVEV (reference sequence). CDR3 DNA sequence: TGTGCCAGCAGTCCCGACAGGGGGCTGAGCTACACCTTC. Protein product: CASSPDRGLSYTF.

This clone was picked up a small number of times. V usage is TRBV19 and J usage is TRBJ1-1; D is possibly TRBD1 (5 bases). With 1 base removed from V and 0 bases from J, the gap between germline ends came to 12 bases. Germline V gene sequence: CDR1 LNHDA, CDR2 SQIVND (reference sequence). This CDR3 is built from 16 residues. The CDR3 nucleotides read TGTGCCAGTAGTATAGGTTGGGGCAGCATGAACACTGAAGCTTTCTTT. Translated, it gives CASSIGWGSMNTEAFF. The full variable domain, in which reference TRBV19 and TRBJ1-1 provide the parts outside the CDR3, is DGGITQSPKYLFRKEGQNVTLSCEQNLNHDAMYWYRQDPGQGLRLIYYSQIVNDFQKGDIAEGYSVSREKKESFPLTVTSAQKNPTAFYLCASSIGWGSMNTEAFFGQGTRLTVV.